Below are 18 T cell receptor beta chains sequenced from a single sample in a study of OX40 agonist ivuxolimab in advanced cancers. Generated by immunoSEQ multiplex PCR, the TCRdb table keeps only in-frame clones and is missing some. The sample records 40,000 to 60,000 clones, roughly 81% being singletons. The input for sequencing was CD4+ or CD8+ T cells sorted from blood, taken in a trial of the OX40 agonist ivuxolimab. These receptors came from an adult with an advanced solid tumor such as melanoma, head and neck, liver or kidney cancer.

The CDR3 loop reads CASSYLQGNIQYF. As DNA, the CDR3 is TGTGCCAGCAGTTACCTGCAGGGAAACATTCAGTACTTC. V and J are TRBV6-9 and TRBJ2-4, with a weak D call TRBD1 (5 bases). Germline CDR1 MNHGY, CDR2 SVAAGI. The CDR3 is 13 amino acids. V shed 3 bases and J shed 6 bases, with 9 bases lying between them.

The chain is built from TRBV28 and TRBJ2-5, with D tentatively TRBD2 (6 bases). V was trimmed by 4 bases and J by 2 bases, leaving 14 bases between them. The CDR3 contains 15 residues. Per the germline V gene, CDR1 is MDHEN and CDR2 is SYDVKM. CDR3 DNA: TGTGCCAGCAGTTCCCGCGGGACTCCACAAGAGACCCAGTACTTC. As protein: CASSSRGTPQETQYF.

The chain uses TRBV9 and TRBJ2-3, with TRBD2 matching over 10 bases. V lost 0 bases, J lost 4 bases, and 2 bases stayed unmatched. The V gene's germline CDR1 is SGDLS and CDR2 YYNGEE. This CDR3 comprises 15 residues. The CDR3 loop is CASSVGTSGADTQYF. The CDR3 DNA is TGTGCCAGCAGCGTAGGGACTAGCGGCGCAGATACGCAGTATTTT. Complete variable domain (other parts from reference TRBV9 and TRBJ2-3): DSGVTQTPKHLITATGQRVTLRCSPRSGDLSVYWYQQSLDQGLQFLIQYYNGEERAKGNILERFSAQQFPDLHSELNLSSLELGDSALYFCASSVGTSGADTQYFGPGTRLTVL.

The V gene is TRBV5-6, the J gene TRBJ2-7, with D perhaps matching TRBD1 (8 bases). The germline gives CDR1 SGHDT, CDR2 YYEEEE. V lost 2 bases and J 2 bases, leaving 14 bases between the germline ends. This CDR3 region has 15 residues. The CDR3 sequence: CASSFDRGLTYEQYF. CDR3 bases: TGTGCCAGCAGCTTCGACAGGGGACTAACCTACGAGCAGTACTTC.

The V gene is TRBV7-9, the J gene TRBJ2-1; 7 nucleotides match TRBD1. The germline gives CDR1 SEHNR, CDR2 FQNEAQ (reference sequence). The V segment lost 5 bases and the J segment 7 bases; nucleotides outside the gene matches: 11. CDR3 length: 15 amino acids. In nucleotides, the CDR3 is TGTGCCAGCAGCCCCAAGCACAGACAGGGAAATGAGCAGTTCTTC. Translated, it gives CASSPKHRQGNEQFF.

The chain combines TRBV18 with TRBJ1-2; TRBD1 matches 10 bases. With V trimmed by 0 bases and J by 7 bases, 8 bases remained unmatched. Germline CDR1 KGHSH, CDR2 LQKENI. The CDR3 covers 16 residues. The CDR3 reads CASSPPARQGAGGYTF. In nucleotides, the CDR3 is TGTGCCAGCTCACCACCTGCGCGACAGGGGGCGGGTGGCTACACCTTC.

The chain links TRBV14 to TRBJ2-7; 10 nucleotides align to TRBD2. The CDR3 is 15 amino acids. CDR1 and CDR2 from the germline V gene are SGHDN and FVKESK. V dropped 1 base and J dropped 4; count of bases not matched to a gene: 4. The DNA for the CDR3 is TGTGCCAGCAGCCAAGCCCTAGCGGGAGAGTACGAGCAGTACTTC. This codes for CASSQALAGEYEQYF.

V and J are TRBV11-2 and TRBJ2-3; the match to TRBD2 covers 13 bases. V dropped 4 bases and J dropped 3; count of bases not matched to a gene: 7. CDR3 length equals 17 residues. The germline V gene encodes CDR1 SGHAT and CDR2 FQNNGV. This CDR3 reads CASSSRTSGSWTDTQYF. The CDR3 DNA sequence: TGTGCCAGCAGCTCCCGGACTAGCGGGAGTTGGACAGATACGCAGTATTTT.

This clone was observed once. The chain joins TRBV2 to TRBJ1-1, with a weak D call TRBD1 (6 bases). V was clipped by 6 bases and J by 7 bases, with 18 bases between them. This CDR3 spans 14 amino acids. Germline V gene sequence: CDR1 SNHLY, CDR2 FYNNEI. The CDR3 reads CASRGSRTAHEAFF. The CDR3 coding sequence is TGTGCCAGCAGAGGCAGCAGGACAGCTCATGAAGCTTTCTTT.

The chain links TRBV6-5 to TRBJ2-7; D is perhaps TRBD2 (5 bases). Germline V lookup: CDR1 MNHEY, CDR2 SVGAGI. V was shortened by 0 bases and J by 0 bases, with 9 bases between the two germline ends. CDR3 length: 15 residues. Here the CDR3 reads CASSYSGVSSYEQYF. CDR3 nucleotide sequence: TGTGCCAGCAGTTACTCGGGAGTAAGCTCCTACGAGCAGTACTTC.

The chain links TRBV5-6 to TRBJ2-5, with D possibly TRBD1 on 6 matching bases. Germline V gene data show CDR1 as SGHDT and CDR2 as YYEEEE. The CDR3 length is 16 residues. V dropped 0 bases and J dropped 7 bases, with 19 bases sitting between them. CDR3 in DNA: TGTGCCAGCAGCTTGGCTCTCGATCTCGGCAGGGGGACCCAGTACTTC. Encoded protein: CASSLALDLGRGTQYF. Complete variable domain (other parts from reference TRBV5-6 and TRBJ2-5): DAGVTQSPTHLIKTRGQQVTLRCSPKSGHDTVSWYQQALGQGPQFIFQYYEEEERQRGNFPDRFSGHQFPNYSSELNVNALLLGDSALYLCASSLALDLGRGTQYFGPGTRLLVL.

The V call is TRBV5-1, the J call TRBJ2-2, with D possibly TRBD1 on 6 matching bases. The CDR3 is made up of 13 amino acids. Looked up from germline, CDR1 is SGHRS and CDR2 is YFSETQ. Trimming pared 7 bases from V and 4 bases from J, leaving 11 bases between. The CDR3 loop is CASGDISTGELFF. For the CDR3, the DNA is TGCGCCAGCGGGGACATTTCCACCGGGGAGCTGTTTTTT.

The chain combines TRBV18 with TRBJ1-1; D is possibly TRBD1 (5 bases). Germline CDR1 and CDR2: KGHSH and LQKENI. Between the trimmed V and J ends, which lost 2 bases and 0 bases, there was a span of 10 bases. The CDR3 length is 15 residues. The DNA of the CDR3 is TGTGCCAGCTCACCAGAGGAGGGGTTGAACACTGAAGCTTTCTTT. The encoded protein is CASSPEEGLNTEAFF.

The rearrangement joins TRBV7-2 to TRBJ2-1, with TRBD2 matching 11 bases. Germline lookup yields CDR1 SGHTA and CDR2 FQGNSA. Trimming cost V 2 bases and J 5 bases; bases outside gene matches: 5. CDR3 length: 16 residues. The CDR3 reads CASSLSGTSGHNEQFF. CDR3 sequence (DNA): TGTGCCAGCAGCTTATCTGGGACTAGCGGCCACAATGAGCAGTTCTTC.

This clone was seen a single time. The chain couples TRBV9 to TRBJ1-5; D not resolved. Trimming removed 0 bases from V and 4 bases from J, with 5 bases in between. The V gene's germline CDR1 is SGDLS and CDR2 YYNGEE. This CDR3 is built from 13 residues. CDR3 nucleotide sequence: TGTGCCAGCAGCGTAGGGAGGAATCAGCCCCAGCATTTT. Amino acid sequence: CASSVGRNQPQHF.

The rearrangement joins TRBV6-6 to TRBJ1-3; no definite D call. CDR1 MNHNY and CDR2 SVGAGI come from the germline V gene (reference sequence). The CDR3 is 14 amino acids. V lost 9 bases, J lost 4 bases, and 16 bases lay in between. DNA of the CDR3: TGTGCCAGTCGAAGTTCCTCGAAGGGAAACACCATATATTTT. Its translation is CASRSSSKGNTIYF.

This clone was picked up a small number of times. V gene TRBV4-3 combines with J gene TRBJ1-1; D gene unclear. Germline V gene sequence: CDR1 LGHNA, CDR2 YSLEER. Trimming took 1 base from V and 4 from J, leaving 7 bases between them. This CDR3 has 13 amino acids. The CDR3 DNA sequence: TGCGCCAGCAGCCAAGCGGCCTTCACTGAAGCTTTCTTT. Its protein is CASSQAAFTEAFF.

The V and J genes are TRBV29-1 and TRBJ2-1, with 9 bases lining up with TRBD2. Germline values: CDR1 SQVTM, CDR2 ANQGSEA. The length of the CDR3 is 13 residues. Losses at the gene ends were 7 bases for V and 8 bases for J; bases not matched to a gene: 9. The CDR3 region has the DNA TGCAGCGGGGGGACTAGCAGAGGCGATGAGCAGTTCTTC. It translates to CSGGTSRGDEQFF.